This TCR beta chain stems from a study of CD8 T cell repertoires and HIV-1 epitope variants. Profiling relied on immunoSEQ multiplex PCR, and the TCRdb table lists in-frame clones only, not all of them. The sample carries some 4,900 clones, 55% to 80% recorded once. For this clone: The antigen is unknown.

CDR1 and CDR2 from the germline V gene are MDHEN and SYDVKM. This CDR3 is 16 amino acids long. Unmatched junction bases numbered 5, after V lost 5 bases and J lost 4 bases. The receptor was isolated from a male donor with HIV. The gene calls are TRBV28 and TRBJ2-1; 13 bases align to TRBD2. The sequenced material came from cultured CD8+ T cells derived from PBMCs. The CDR3, as DNA: TGTGCCAGCAGTCTACTAGCGGGGGGGGTTTACAATGAGCAGTTCTTC. Its protein is CASSLLAGGVYNEQFF. Based on the CDR3 plus reference TRBV28 and TRBJ2-1, the full variable domain is DVKVTQSSRYLVKRTGEKVFLECVQDMDHENMFWYRQDPGLGLRLIYFSYDVKMKEKGDIPEGYSVSREKKERFSLILESASTNQTSMYLCASSLLAGGVYNEQFFGPGTRLTVL.